The 32 T cell receptor beta chains given below trace back to one sample, sequenced in a study of PD-1 blockade in classical Hodgkin lymphoma (dated by TCRdb to the early 2020s). The time point label on this specimen signifies: cycle 4 day 1 (C4D1), after less than seven weeks of nivolumab. Every trial patient had relapsed following autologous stem cell transplantation, and prior brentuximab vedotin exposure was what differed among cohorts A, B and C. The method behind the library was the immunoSEQ multiplex PCR assay. What TCRdb holds here is the immuneACCESS table cut down to in-frame rearrangements. Part of the clones is not present; checked against another copy, under half of the missing clones reflect an unresolved V gene, and the others are unexplained. Within this sample are approximately 90,000 clones, with approximately 86% of them counted one time only. About 15% of the sample goes to the ten largest clones.

The input for sequencing was peripheral blood mononuclear cells (PBMCs), taken before the fourth cycle of nivolumab. These receptors came from a human donor with classical Hodgkin lymphoma.

A note on this clone: Other DNA sequences in the sample encode the same CDR3. The CDR3 spells CASSAYQETQYF. CDR3 in DNA: TGTGCCAGCAGTGCGTACCAAGAGACCCAGTACTTC. The rearrangement joins TRBV2 to TRBJ2-5; D call uncertain. Germline V gene data show CDR1 as SNHLY and CDR2 as FYNNEI. V lost 4 bases, J lost 0 bases, and 3 bases lay in between. This CDR3 has 12 residues.

The chain uses TRBV29-1 and TRBJ2-7, with 8 bases matching TRBD1. Germline CDR1 is SQVTM and CDR2 is ANQGSEA. The CDR3 is made up of 15 amino acids. Trimming at V came to 4 bases and at J to 3 bases, leaving 11 bases not matched to a gene. CDR3 residues: CSVGGPGQGFYEQYF. DNA of the CDR3: TGCAGCGTTGGGGGACCAGGACAGGGATTCTACGAGCAGTACTTC.

This clone was recorded only once. The chain recombines TRBV19 with TRBJ2-2, with a possible D match to TRBD2 (5 bases). CDR3 length: 12 residues. Trimming pared 7 bases from V and 5 bases from J, leaving 8 bases between. CDR1 is LNHDA, CDR2 SQIVND, per germline (reference sequence). The chain's CDR3 is CASIGDTGELFF. The CDR3 nucleotides are TGTGCCAGTATCGGGGATACCGGGGAGCTGTTTTTT.

This clone was seen just once. The chain employs TRBV5-1 and TRBJ2-5; D gene unclear. The CDR3 length is 14 residues. V lost 4 bases to trimming and J lost 5 bases, with 15 bases between them. Germline V CDR1 and CDR2: SGHRS, YFSETQ. The CDR3 protein is CASSAGNPGETQYF. CDR3 sequence (DNA): TGCGCCAGCAGCGCTGGTAATCCGGGTGAGACCCAGTACTTC. The full variable domain, in which reference TRBV5-1 and TRBJ2-5 provide the parts outside the CDR3, is KAGVTQTPRYLIKTRGQQVTLSCSPISGHRSVSWYQQTPGQGLQFLFEYFSETQRNKGNFPGRFSGRQFSNSRSEMNVSTLELGDSALYLCASSAGNPGETQYFGPGTRLLVL.

The chain combines TRBV10-3 with TRBJ1-5; D not resolved. Trimming left V 6 bases short and J 7 bases short, with 13 bases between. This CDR3 contains 13 residues. CDR1 and CDR2 from the germline V gene are ENHRY and SYGVKD. CDR3: CAIRDTEDQPQHF. Written as DNA, the CDR3 is TGTGCCATCAGGGATACAGAGGACCAGCCCCAGCATTTT.

The chain combines TRBV9 with TRBJ1-4, with a possible D match to TRBD1 (5 bases). The V gene lost 4 bases and the J gene lost 8 bases, with 15 bases spanning the gap. CDR1 is SGDLS, CDR2 YYNGEE, per germline. The CDR3 extends over 14 amino acids. CDR3 in amino acids: CASSSPGVSEKLFF. The CDR3 coding sequence is TGTGCCAGCAGCTCCCCGGGGGTAAGCGAAAAACTGTTTTTT.

The chain combines TRBV18 with TRBJ1-1; 7 bases are a match to TRBD1. V shed 1 base and J 1 base; nucleotides not matched to a gene: 6. The germline CDR1 and CDR2 sequences are KGHSH and LQKENI. The CDR3 loop spans 16 amino acids. CDR3 in DNA: TGTGCCAGCTCACCACTGGAGGGGGCGAAGAACACTGAAGCTTTCTTT. Its translation is CASSPLEGAKNTEAFF.

CDR3 sequence: CASSTRGRVPGELFF. CDR3 bases: TGTGCCAGCAGCACCAGGGGCCGGGTCCCCGGGGAGCTGTTTTTT. The chain uses TRBV11-1 and TRBJ2-2; D is possibly TRBD1 (6 bases). Germline V gene lookup returns CDR1 SGHAT and CDR2 FQDESV (reference sequence). This CDR3 is 15 amino acids long. Trimming left V 5 bases short and J 6 bases short, with 16 bases between.

This chain uses TRBV2 with TRBJ1-1; unclear D gene. The CDR3 totals 14 residues. Germline V gene lookup returns CDR1 SNHLY and CDR2 FYNNEI. Trimming took off 1 base at V and 4 bases at J, with 10 bases between the two ends. CDR3 sequence: CASSEGRLATEAFF. The CDR3 DNA reads TGTGCCAGCAGTGAAGGAAGATTGGCCACTGAAGCTTTCTTT. The full variable domain, in which reference TRBV2 and TRBJ1-1 provide the parts outside the CDR3, is EPEVTQTPSHQVTQMGQEVILRCVPISNHLYFYWYRQILGQKVEFLVSFYNNEISEKSEIFDDQFSVERPDGSNFTLKIRSTKLEDSAMYFCASSEGRLATEAFFGQGTRLTVV.

In DNA, the CDR3 is TGTGCCTGGAACGCGCTTAGCAATCAGCCCCAGCATTTT. It translates to CAWNALSNQPQHF. The chain couples TRBV30 to TRBJ1-5; D not resolved. V shed 4 bases and J shed 0 bases, with 7 bases lying between them. This CDR3 comprises 13 residues. CDR1 GTSNPN and CDR2 SVGIG come from the germline V gene (reference sequence).

The chain carries TRBV18 and TRBJ2-6, with a weak D call TRBD1 (6 bases). Germline V CDR1 and CDR2: KGHSH, LQKENI. There are 16 residues in the CDR3. Trimming took off 1 base at V and 0 bases at J, with 7 bases between the two ends. The CDR3 is CASSPLQGSGANVLTF. Written as DNA, the CDR3 is TGTGCCAGCTCACCACTACAGGGCTCTGGGGCCAACGTCCTGACTTTC.

This sequence joins TRBV5-4 and TRBJ1-2; TRBD1 aligns across 9 bases. The CDR3 has 18 amino acids. V shed 3 bases and J 0 bases; nucleotides not matched to a gene: 12. The V gene's germline CDR1 is SGHNT and CDR2 YYREEE (reference sequence). The DNA for the CDR3 is TGTGCCAGCAGCTCACTGGGGACAGGGTCTATCACTAACTATGGCTACACCTTC. This translates into CASSSLGTGSITNYGYTF.

The CDR3 is CASRPGLAGNIQYF. CDR3 nucleotide sequence: TGTGCCAGCAGGCCCGGACTAGCCGGAAACATTCAGTACTTC. The chain carries TRBV6-5 and TRBJ2-4; 8 nucleotides match TRBD2. The CDR3 runs 14 residues. J was trimmed by 6 bases and V by 6 bases; bases with no gene match: 7. Germline-derived CDR1 and CDR2 are MNHEY and SVGAGI.

The rearrangement links TRBV13 to TRBJ2-1; 7 bases match TRBD2. Germline values: CDR1 PRHDT, CDR2 FYEKMQ (reference sequence). V dropped 5 bases and J dropped 5; count of bases not matched to a gene: 18. The length of the CDR3 is 18 residues. CDR3 region: CASSRTFLGTTFNNEQFF. CDR3 DNA sequence: TGTGCCAGCAGCCGAACCTTTTTGGGGACTACCTTTAACAATGAGCAGTTCTTC.

The chain's CDR3 is CASSLSGAGVNNEQFF. CDR3 nucleotides: TGTGCCAGCAGCCTCAGCGGGGCGGGAGTGAACAATGAGCAGTTCTTC. The J gene is TRBJ2-1, the V gene TRBV7-2; 7 nucleotides match TRBD2. The CDR3 loop spans 16 amino acids. CDR1 is SGHTA, CDR2 FQGNSA, per germline. The trim removed 5 bases at V and 5 bases at J, leaving 12 bases unmatched.

The gene calls are TRBV14 and TRBJ2-1; perhaps TRBD1 as D (6 bases). The CDR3 is made up of 17 amino acids. Trimming stripped 4 bases from V and 3 bases from J, with 19 bases between. Germline V gene data show CDR1 as SGHDN and CDR2 as FVKESK. Written as DNA, the CDR3 is TGTGCCAGCAGCCCCCCCAGGGGTAGCTCGATCTACAATGAGCAGTTCTTC. This codes for CASSPPRGSSIYNEQFF.

This clone came up once. V gene TRBV5-1 combines with J gene TRBJ2-2, with a possible D match to TRBD1 (5 bases). Germline values: CDR1 SGHRS, CDR2 YFSETQ. The V and J ends lost 2 bases and 0 bases respectively, with 11 bases between them. The CDR3 runs 16 residues. CDR3 protein: CASSLEQTANTGELFF. CDR3 coding DNA: TGCGCCAGCAGCTTAGAACAGACAGCGAACACCGGGGAGCTGTTTTTT. The full variable domain, completed using reference TRBV5-1 and TRBJ2-2, is KAGVTQTPRYLIKTRGQQVTLSCSPISGHRSVSWYQQTPGQGLQFLFEYFSETQRNKGNFPGRFSGRQFSNSRSEMNVSTLELGDSALYLCASSLEQTANTGELFFGEGSRLTVL.

The rearrangement uses TRBV5-1 and TRBJ2-1, with 14 nucleotides matching TRBD2. The germline V gene has CDR1 SGHRS and CDR2 YFSETQ. The CDR3 is 15 amino acids. V lost 3 bases and J lost 7; bases outside the gene matches: 3. CDR3 DNA: TGCGCCAGCAGCTCGGGACTAGCGGGAGCAAATGAGCAGTTCTTC. Residues: CASSSGLAGANEQFF. The whole variable domain, filled in from reference TRBV5-1 and TRBJ2-1, reads KAGVTQTPRYLIKTRGQQVTLSCSPISGHRSVSWYQQTPGQGLQFLFEYFSETQRNKGNFPGRFSGRQFSNSRSEMNVSTLELGDSALYLCASSSGLAGANEQFFGPGTRLTVL.

The chain employs TRBV18 and TRBJ2-7, with D perhaps TRBD1 (5 bases). The V gene lost 5 bases and the J gene lost 3 bases, with 14 bases spanning the gap. Germline lookup yields CDR1 KGHSH and CDR2 LQKENI. The CDR3 totals 14 residues. The CDR3 coding sequence is TGTGCCAGCTCAAGAGCAGGGTCCAACTACGAGCAGTACTTC. Its translation: CASSRAGSNYEQYF.

V usage is TRBV29-1 and J usage is TRBJ1-2, with unresolved D. This CDR3 has 14 amino acids. The germline gives CDR1 SQVTM, CDR2 ANQGSEA. Trimming took 6 bases from V and 1 from J, leaving 15 bases between them. The CDR3 DNA reads TGCAGCGTGCGGGAGTTCCAAAATAACTATGGCTACACCTTC. Translation: CSVREFQNNYGYTF.

The genes are TRBV6-6 and TRBJ1-2, with a possible D match to TRBD1 (6 bases). The CDR3 consists of 15 residues. The germline CDR1 and CDR2 sequences are MNHNY and SVGAGI (reference sequence). V was pared by 2 bases and J by 4 bases, with 14 bases between. This CDR3 reads CASSYGDRTAYGYTF. DNA of the CDR3: TGTGCCAGCAGTTACGGAGACAGGACCGCCTATGGCTACACCTTC.

The rearrangement joins TRBV7-6 to TRBJ1-5; a weak D match, TRBD1 (5 bases). V lost 5 bases and J 5 bases, leaving 22 bases between the germline ends. Looked up from germline, CDR1 is SGHVS and CDR2 is FNYEAQ. The CDR3 runs 17 residues. The CDR3: CASSPSGQGRWDQPQHF. The CDR3 DNA is TGTGCCAGCAGCCCGTCTGGGCAGGGTAGATGGGATCAGCCCCAGCATTTT.

This rearrangement joins TRBV2 to TRBJ1-5; D is perhaps TRBD1 (6 bases). CDR1 is SNHLY and CDR2 is FYNNEI in the germline V gene. CDR3 length equals 13 residues. V dropped 6 bases and J dropped 0 bases, with 6 bases sitting between them. In DNA, the CDR3 is TGTGCCAGCAGGGACAGTAGCAATCAGCCCCAGCATTTT. It codes for CASRDSSNQPQHF. Supplemented by reference TRBV2 and TRBJ1-5, the full variable domain reads EPEVTQTPSHQVTQMGQEVILRCVPISNHLYFYWYRQILGQKVEFLVSFYNNEISEKSEIFDDQFSVERPDGSNFTLKIRSTKLEDSAMYFCASRDSSNQPQHFGDGTRLSIL.

The chain has TRBV10-3 and TRBJ1-5; no clear D gene. The CDR3 has 11 residues. CDR1 is ENHRY, CDR2 SYGVKD, per germline. V lost 3 bases and J 7 bases, leaving 4 bases between the germline ends. CDR3 region: CAISDTQPQHF. The CDR3 DNA reads TGTGCCATCAGTGACACACAGCCCCAGCATTTT.

Comment on this clone: This specimen includes other DNA sequences encoding the same CDR3. V is TRBV5-1 and J is TRBJ2-3; TRBD2 aligns across 13 bases. This CDR3 has 15 amino acids. The germline V gene encodes CDR1 SGHRS and CDR2 YFSETQ. After removal of 2 bases from V and 6 bases from J, the junction contained 3 bases not matched to a gene. CDR3 sequence reads: CASSFGLAGADTQYF. The CDR3 DNA sequence: TGCGCCAGCAGCTTTGGACTAGCGGGAGCTGATACGCAGTATTTT.

V and J are TRBV19 and TRBJ1-5; 11 nucleotides agree with TRBD1. The CDR3 covers 17 residues. CDR1 is LNHDA, CDR2 SQIVND, per germline (reference sequence). The junction had 7 bases not matched to a gene; V was cut back by 4 bases and J by 2 bases. The CDR3 nucleotides read TGTGCCAGTAGTAGATCAGGGACAGGGGGTGGCAATCAGCCCCAGCATTTT. Amino acid sequence: CASSRSGTGGGNQPQHF.

In its sample, this clone was seen once. The rearrangement uses TRBV28 and TRBJ2-2; D perhaps matches TRBD1 (6 bases). The CDR3 runs 18 residues. Trimming cost V 5 bases and J 2 bases, with 21 bases left between them. Per germline, CDR1 MDHEN and CDR2 SYDVKM. CDR3 sequence: CASSPLRGILGNTGELFF. Here the CDR3 DNA reads TGTGCCAGCAGTCCACTGAGGGGGATTTTGGGTAACACCGGGGAGCTGTTTTTT.

This chain links TRBV7-2 with TRBJ2-7, with 9 bases identical to TRBD1. The V and J ends lost 5 bases and 3 bases, in that order; junction bases with no gene match: 8. Per the germline V gene, CDR1 is SGHTA and CDR2 is FQGNSA. The CDR3 totals 15 residues. The CDR3 coding sequence is TGTGCCAGCAGCACCGGGACAGGGAGTTTCTACGAGCAGTACTTC. The encoded protein is CASSTGTGSFYEQYF.

This chain joins TRBV7-9 and TRBJ1-3; maybe TRBD1 (5 bases). Trimming removed 2 bases from V and 8 bases from J, with 16 bases in between. The V gene's germline CDR1 is SEHNR and CDR2 FQNEAQ (reference sequence). The CDR3 runs 15 residues. The CDR3 DNA reads as TGTGCCAGCAGCTTAATGGGGGGTGGCGAGGACACCATATATTTT. Amino acid sequence: CASSLMGGGEDTIYF.

This clone appeared once. The V and J genes are TRBV4-1 and TRBJ2-7; D is perhaps TRBD1 or TRBD2 (6 bases each). The germline CDR1 and CDR2 sequences are MGHRA and YSYEKL. The CDR3 has 16 amino acids. The ends were cut back, 3 bases at V and 2 bases at J, with 17 bases in the middle. CDR3 sequence: CASSQIRGVSTYEQYF. DNA of the CDR3: TGCGCCAGCAGCCAGATTAGGGGGGTTAGCACCTACGAGCAGTACTTC.

This chain joins TRBV18 and TRBJ2-5; 7 nucleotides agree with TRBD1. With V trimmed by 3 bases and J by 3 bases, 4 bases remained unmatched. Germline CDR1 reads KGHSH; CDR2 reads LQKENI. The CDR3 is 14 residues long. Here the CDR3 DNA reads TGTGCCAGCTCACCTGGGACAGCTGAAGAGACCCAGTACTTC. Translated, it gives CASSPGTAEETQYF.

The chain is built from TRBV19 and TRBJ2-5; tentative D call: TRBD2 (6 bases). Germline CDR1 reads LNHDA; CDR2 reads SQIVND (reference sequence). This CDR3 has 16 residues. Trimming stripped 5 bases from V and 2 bases from J, with 18 bases between. The CDR3 DNA reads TGTGCCAGTAGTTCCTGGGGGGTTAGGAGTCAAGAGACCCAGTACTTC. Translating it yields CASSSWGVRSQETQYF.